These T cell receptor beta chains were read from a single sample in a study of blood T cell repertoires in COVID-19. Sequencing used immunoSEQ multiplex PCR; TCRdb keeps in-frame clones, though not all of them. The sample yields 35,000 to 40,000 clones, around four fifths seen once. Specimen: peripheral blood. These receptors all stem from a man in his sixties with COVID-19, enrolled during active disease. Both conserved end residues are part of each CDR3. Fields, in order: clone size, D gene, V gene, J gene, CDR3 protein, CDR3 DNA. A D gene is named only where the DNA matches it firmly. Size tells how often a clone was seen (once, few, many) or the class of an expanded clone, and some rows leave it out.

once	NA	TRBV30	TRBJ1-3	CAWKGLRNTIYF	TGTGCCTGGAAAGGTCTGAGGAACACCATATATTTT
NA	NA	TRBV7-2	TRBJ1-5	CASSPNGGQPQHF	TGTGCCAGCAGCCCAAACGGCGGACAGCCCCAGCATTTT
once	NA	TRBV7-2	TRBJ1-2	CASSLETGNRGYTF	TGTGCCAGCAGCTTAGAAACGGGGAATCGGGGCTACACCTTC
NA	TRBD1	TRBV6-6	TRBJ1-2	CASSSDRGTGYTF	TGTGCCAGCAGTTCCGACAGGGGCACCGGCTACACCTTC
medium-sized	TRBD1	TRBV7-6	TRBJ2-2	CASSISRDRVFGTGELFF	TGTGCCAGCAGCATCAGCCGGGACAGGGTTTTCGGCACCGGGGAGCTGTTTTTT
NA	NA	TRBV7-9	TRBJ2-1	CASSDVWDNYNEQFF	TGTGCCAGCAGCGACGTGTGGGACAATTACAATGAGCAGTTCTTC
NA	TRBD1	TRBV6-1	TRBJ1-2	CASSETGDYGYTF	TGTGCCAGCAGTGAGACAGGGGATTATGGCTACACCTTC
NA	NA	TRBV3-1/TRBV3-2	TRBJ2-5	CASTLQETQYF	TGTGCCAGCACACTCCAAGAGACCCAGTACTTC
NA	TRBD1	TRBV27	TRBJ1-6	CASSLSRQGASPLHF	TGTGCCAGCAGTTTATCCAGGCAGGGGGCCTCACCCCTCCACTTT
NA	TRBD1	TRBV19	TRBJ1-2	CASSIFQDRGSGYTF	TGTGCCAGTAGTATTTTCCAGGACAGGGGAAGTGGCTACACCTTC
NA	TRBD1	TRBV10-2	TRBJ1-5	CASRPGTERNQPQHF	TGCGCCAGCAGACCCGGGACAGAACGCAATCAGCCCCAGCATTTT
NA	NA	TRBV5-8	TRBJ2-7	CASSLEPGHRTYEQYF	TGTGCCAGCAGCTTGGAGCCGGGACACAGAACCTACGAGCAGTACTTC
NA	TRBD1	TRBV5-1	TRBJ2-3	CASSSGQGSTDTQYF	TGCGCCAGCAGCTCGGGACAGGGTAGCACAGATACGCAGTATTTT
NA	NA	TRBV5-1	TRBJ1-1	CASSPWARTDPMNTEAFF	TGCGCCAGCAGCCCTTGGGCTCGGACAGACCCCATGAACACTGAAGCTTTCTTT
NA	TRBD1	TRBV11-2	TRBJ1-6	CASSPGTGGSSPLHF	TGTGCCAGCAGCCCCGGGACAGGCGGCAGTTCACCCCTCCACTTT
once	TRBD1	TRBV7-9	TRBJ2-5	CASSSGTGTGEETQYF	TGTGCCAGCAGCTCTGGGACCGGGACAGGGGAAGAGACCCAGTACTTC
few	TRBD1	TRBV5-6	TRBJ1-2	CASSLGTGKAYGYTF	TGTGCCAGCAGCTTGGGGACAGGGAAGGCCTATGGCTACACCTTC
NA	NA	TRBV12-5	TRBJ2-3	CASVRENTDTQYF	TGTGCTAGTGTGAGGGAGAACACAGATACGCAGTATTTT
NA	NA	TRBV4-2	TRBJ1-1	CASSQGRGRGTEAFF	TGTGCCAGCAGCCAAGGGAGGGGCCGGGGCACTGAAGCTTTCTTT
once	NA	TRBV7-6	TRBJ1-3	CASSLVGQPGTGNTIYF	TGTGCCAGCAGCTTAGTCGGGCAGCCAGGGACTGGAAACACCATATATTTT
NA	NA	TRBV19	TRBJ2-7	CASDQGGSYEQYF	TGTGCCAGCGACCAGGGGGGTTCCTACGAGCAGTACTTC
NA	TRBD2	TRBV18	TRBJ2-1	CASSPPSGNNEQFF	TGTGCCAGCTCACCTCCTAGCGGGAACAATGAGCAGTTCTTC
NA	TRBD1	TRBV28	TRBJ1-2	CASSPPGTGVRYGYTF	TGTGCCAGCAGTCCGCCGGGGACAGGGGTTCGTTATGGCTACACCTTC